The T cell receptor (beta chain) described here comes from a study of OX40 agonist ivuxolimab in advanced cancers. About the full investigation: Ivuxolimab was a fully human IgG2 agonistic monoclonal antibody targeting the costimulatory receptor OX40 (CD134). Patients were allowed to have had prior anti-PD-1, anti-PD-L1 or anti-CTLA-4 therapy, and around 40% of the dose-escalation patients had previously received checkpoint inhibitors. Partial responses were achieved by three dose-escalation patients, of whom one had hepatocellular carcinoma and two had cutaneous melanoma. Of the approximately 50 dose-escalation patients, hepatocellular carcinoma was present in 19, melanoma in roughly 15, renal cell carcinoma in 9 and head and neck cancer in 9. The purpose of peripheral TCRbeta sequencing was to test whether ivuxolimab changed TCR sequence diversity and led to clonal T-cell expansion. In the dose-escalation cohort, around four fifths of patients were male, and the mean age was around 60 years with a range of roughly 20 to 80. The monotherapy dose-escalation portion (N of about 50 patients) of the phase I ivuxolimab trial is reported in the paper. Intravenous ivuxolimab was administered to patients every 2 weeks at six dose levels: 0.01, 0.1, 0.3, 1.5, 3 and 10 mg/kg.

Notes on this clone: This receptor's antigen is unknown. No base quality information exists; no much larger clone differs at one position.

For sequencing of the TCRbeta CDR3 region, genomic DNA was extracted from the sorted cells. The immunoSEQ Assay was used for sequencing of TCRbeta CDR3 regions. TCRdb re-hosts the immuneACCESS table, in-frame sequences only. Its copies lack some clones; in the studies checked, an unresolved V gene accounts for under half of them, and the cause for the rest is not known. The sample table contains roughly 60,000 clones; only one count was recorded for 94% of them. The ten biggest clones cover roughly 20% of the sample. The CDR3 goes from the cysteine to the phenylalanine over 16 residues. CDR3 DNA is the only sequence kept; it has 48 bases, read in frame from the first base. CDR1 and CDR2 were assigned from the germline V gene (reference sequence) as MNHEY and SMNVEV. Deletion took 3 bases off V and 0 bases off J, with a span of 12 bases between the germline ends. Broad study findings and their caveats: Antigen specificity was not determined for the clonally expanded peripheral T cells. Low levels of normalized T-cell clonal expansion were also seen in some nonresponding patients. After ivuxolimab, more expanded clones were found on average in CD8+ T cells than in CD4+ T cells. In partial responders in the 0.1-3.0 mg/kg groups, normalized peripheral clonal expansion was found to be among the lowest, especially among CD8+ T cells. At doses of 0.1 to 3.0 mg/kg, clonal expansion of both CD4+ and CD8+ blood T cells was observed from baseline to week 6.

The trial excluded patients who had a history of autoimmune disease or who were on systemic immunosuppression. In every dose cohort, peripheral blood was drawn for TCR sequencing at baseline, cycle 4 day 1, and cycle 7 day 1. Samples were obtained from an open-label, multicenter, first-in-human phase I dose-escalation trial of ivuxolimab. The trial enrolled adults with locally advanced or metastatic head and neck squamous cell, hepatocellular, melanoma or renal cell carcinoma. CD4+ and CD8+ T cells were sorted separately from peripheral blood before TCR sequencing. Sequencing used CD4+ or CD8+ T cells sorted from blood, obtained in a trial of the OX40 agonist ivuxolimab. The rearranged chain carries TRBV27 and TRBJ2-4, with no reliable assignment of the D segment. The clonotype comes from an adult with an advanced solid tumor such as melanoma, head and neck, liver or kidney cancer. The nucleotides read TGTGCCAGCAGTTTCTCTAAGGGTTTAGCCAAAAACATTCAGTACTTC. It is translated as CASSFSKGLAKNIQYF.